The 31 T cell receptor beta chains in this list originate from one sample, sequenced in a study of vaccination and CD4 T cells after COVID-19. Treatment noted: approximately nine-day PBMC culture with coronavirus spike peptide pools or control peptides (ViraFEST assay). Once obtained from cultured CD4+ T cells, the DNA was sequenced using the Oncomine TCR Beta short-read assay. TCRdb fed the PCR reads into MiXCR, producing one record per CDR3 protein. The sample yields 5,000 to 6,500 distinct CDR3 sequences, about half seen once. Their antigen targets remain unknown. The sample was CD4+ T cells from blood, cultured in vitro. All receptors derive from a human donor who had recovered from COVID-19.

This clonotype was found a few times. The chain uses TRBV24-1 and TRBJ2-1; D might be TRBD2 (6 bases). Between the trimmed V and J ends, which lost 4 bases and 6 bases, there was a span of 21 bases. Germline CDR1 and CDR2: KGHDR and SFDVKD. The CDR3 runs 17 residues. Here the CDR3 reads CATSDQKRAHQFNEQFF. CDR3 sequence (DNA): TGTGCCACCAGTGACCAAAAGCGGGCCCATCAATTCAATGAGCAGTTCTTC.

A few counts support this clonotype. V gene TRBV20-1 combines with J gene TRBJ1-2, with a weak D call TRBD1 (5 bases). V lost 0 bases and J 4 bases, leaving 12 bases between the germline ends. The V gene's germline CDR1 is DFQATT and CDR2 SNEGSKA (reference sequence). The CDR3 sequence is 14 residues long. The CDR3 DNA reads as TGCAGTGCTAGAGATCCCGAGGGGACCTATGGCTACACCTTC. It specifies CSARDPEGTYGYTF.

The chain employs TRBV7-3 and TRBJ2-1, with TRBD2 identical over 12 bases. Germline trimming cut 5 bases from V and 7 bases from J; bases unmatched to any gene: 9. Germline V CDR1 and CDR2: SGHTA, FQGTGA. There are 16 residues in the CDR3. The CDR3 sequence is CASSLNPGLAGNEQFF. DNA of the CDR3: TGTGCCAGCAGCCTCAATCCGGGACTAGCGGGTAATGAGCAGTTCTTC.

This clonotype was detected only a few times. The chain joins TRBV7-8 to TRBJ2-5; 10 bases line up with TRBD2. This CDR3 has 15 residues. CDR1 is SGHVS, CDR2 FQNEAQ, per germline. The V gene end was trimmed by 5 bases and the J gene end by 4 bases; junction bases not matched to a gene: 7. Here the CDR3 DNA reads TGTGCCAGCAGCAGGGCTAGCGGGAGCGGAGAGACCCAGTACTTC. This codes for CASSRASGSGETQYF. Filled out from reference TRBV7-8 and TRBJ2-5, the complete variable domain reads GAGVSQSPRYKVAKRGQDVALRCDPISGHVSLFWYQQALGQGPEFLTYFQNEAQLDKSGLPSDRFFAERPEGSVSTLKIQRTQQEDSAVYLCASSRASGSGETQYFGPGTRLLVL.

The gene calls are TRBV19 and TRBJ2-3, with D unclear. Trimming left V 7 bases short and J 7 bases short, with 15 bases between. Looked up from germline, CDR1 is LNHDA and CDR2 is SQIVND (reference sequence). This CDR3 region has 13 residues. In nucleotides, the CDR3 is TGTGCCAGTACGTGGGCGTCCTCAAATACGCAGTATTTT. Amino acids: CASTWASSNTQYF.

The rearrangement uses TRBV27 and TRBJ2-3, with 14 bases lining up with TRBD2. The germline gives CDR1 MNHEY, CDR2 SMNVEV (reference sequence). After removal of 5 bases from V and 1 base from J, the junction contained 2 bases not matched to a gene. The CDR3 is made up of 16 amino acids. The CDR3 DNA sequence: TGTGCCAGCAGTCCGGGACTAGCGGGGGGCACAGATACGCAGTATTTT. Translated: CASSPGLAGGTDTQYF.

The chain joins TRBV11-2 to TRBJ2-2; D ambiguous. The CDR3 runs to 14 residues. V was shortened by 5 bases and J by 3 bases, with 10 bases between the two germline ends. Germline-derived CDR1 and CDR2 are SGHAT and FQNNGV. CDR3 loop: CASSHIRYTGELFF. The CDR3 bases are TGTGCCAGCAGCCATATACGGTACACCGGGGAGCTGTTTTTT.

The genes are TRBV11-2 and TRBJ2-5; D uncertain. V was clipped by 2 bases and J by 5 bases, with 6 bases between them. The germline V gene encodes CDR1 SGHAT and CDR2 FQNNGV. This CDR3 contains 12 residues. CDR3 sequence: CASSLSRETQYF. The CDR3 DNA sequence: TGTGCCAGCAGCTTATCCCGGGAGACCCAGTACTTC.

V and J are TRBV27 and TRBJ2-1; 8 bases line up with TRBD1. Trimming took 4 bases from V and 4 from J; bases not matched to a gene: 6. CDR1 is MNHEY and CDR2 is SMNVEV in the germline V gene (reference sequence). CDR3 length: 15 amino acids. As DNA, the CDR3 is TGTGCCAGCAGTTCGGACAGGGACGCTTACAATGAGCAGTTCTTC. Amino acids: CASSSDRDAYNEQFF.

This clonotype was counted a single time. This sequence joins TRBV19 and TRBJ1-5; the D is unclear. CDR1 is LNHDA, CDR2 SQIVND, per germline (reference sequence). The V and J ends lost 8 bases and 7 bases respectively, with 12 bases between them. The CDR3 runs 12 residues. The chain's CDR3 is CASGVGRQPQHF. The CDR3, as DNA: TGTGCCAGTGGGGTGGGAAGGCAGCCCCAGCATTTT.

The rearrangement joins TRBV6-1 to TRBJ1-1, with 11 bases fitting TRBD1. CDR3 length equals 17 residues. The V gene's germline CDR1 is MNHNS and CDR2 SASEGT. The V and J ends lost 5 bases and 6 bases, in that order; junction bases with no gene match: 14. The CDR3 coding sequence is TGTGCCAGCAGTCCGAATGGGGGACAGGGGGAAGGAGCTGAAGCTTTCTTT. It yields the protein CASSPNGGQGEGAEAFF.

This chain uses TRBV5-4 with TRBJ2-3, with 7 bases lining up with TRBD1. The CDR3 length is 16 residues. Germline values: CDR1 SGHNT, CDR2 YYREEE (reference sequence). The ends lost 0 bases at V and 5 bases at J; junction bases unmatched: 9. The CDR3 nucleotides are TGTGCCAGCAGCTTGGACCCCTGGGCAGGGGGAGATACGCAGTATTTT. This translates into CASSLDPWAGGDTQYF.

The V call is TRBV20-1, the J call TRBJ1-1; D is perhaps TRBD1 (6 bases). Deletions cut 3 bases from V and 8 bases from J, with 16 bases between. The CDR3 has 13 amino acids. Germline loops: CDR1 DFQATT, CDR2 SNEGSKA (reference sequence). The CDR3 sequence is CSASAGAILEAFF. For the CDR3, the DNA is TGCAGTGCTAGTGCGGGGGCGATATTGGAAGCTTTCTTT.

This clonotype ranks as large (0.1 to 1%). This chain links TRBV11-3 with TRBJ1-1; 9 bases map to TRBD1. Trimming at V came to 3 bases and at J to 11 bases, leaving 4 bases not matched to a gene. Germline CDR1 and CDR2: SGHNT and YENEEA. CDR3 length: 12 amino acids. The CDR3: CASSFGGTGAFF. CDR3 DNA sequence: TGTGCCAGCAGCTTTGGGGGGACAGGGGCTTTCTTT. Full variable domain (remainder filled in from reference TRBV11-3 and TRBJ1-1): EAGVVQSPRYKIIEKKQPVAFWCNPISGHNTLYWYLQNLGQGPELLIRYENEEAVDDSQLPKDRFSAERLKGVDSTLKIQPAELGDSAVYLCASSFGGTGAFFGQGTRLTVV.

V and J are TRBV6-1 and TRBJ2-6; D gene unclear. The CDR3 extends over 12 amino acids. Trimming took 6 bases from V and 2 from J, leaving 2 bases between them. Germline assignment: CDR1 MNHNS and CDR2 SASEGT. The CDR3 bases are TGTGCCAGCAGCACTGGGGCCAACGTCCTGACTTTC. Its protein is CASSTGANVLTF.

This clonotype came up a few times. The chain links TRBV20-1 to TRBJ1-2, with D tentatively TRBD1 (6 bases). The CDR3 has 14 amino acids. Trimming stripped 5 bases from V and 2 bases from J, with 15 bases between. CDR1 DFQATT and CDR2 SNEGSKA come from the germline V gene (reference sequence). CDR3 protein: CSAGKTGPNYGYTF. The DNA for the CDR3 is TGCAGTGCTGGGAAGACAGGTCCGAACTATGGCTACACCTTC.

In its sample, this clonotype was seen a few times. The CDR3 sequence: CASSLMTYNSPLHF. The CDR3 nucleotides are TGTGCCAGCAGCTTGATGACCTATAATTCACCCCTCCACTTT. The chain is built from TRBV5-5 and TRBJ1-6; no firm D call. Germline values: CDR1 SGHKS, CDR2 YYEKEE (reference sequence). The V end was cut by 1 base, the J end by 2 bases, with 4 bases between. The CDR3 has 14 amino acids.

The rearrangement links TRBV20-1 to TRBJ2-5; 8 bases agree with TRBD1. The CDR3 is 13 residues long. The ends lost 5 bases at V and 2 bases at J; junction bases unmatched: 4. Looked up from germline, CDR1 is DFQATT and CDR2 is SNEGSKA (reference sequence). Written as DNA, the CDR3 is TGCAGTGCTCCAGGGGGCGGGCAAGAGACCCAGTACTTC. Its translation: CSAPGGGQETQYF.

This clonotype showed up just a few times. This sequence joins TRBV20-1 and TRBJ1-2; weak D call: TRBD1 (5 bases). There are 13 residues in the CDR3. The germline CDR1 and CDR2 sequences are DFQATT and SNEGSKA (reference sequence). Trimming removed 0 bases at V and 4 bases at J, with 9 bases between. The CDR3 loop reads CSAREQVGYGYTF. The CDR3 nucleotides read TGCAGTGCTAGAGAACAGGTGGGCTATGGCTACACCTTC.

V gene TRBV2 combines with J gene TRBJ2-3; D not certain. CDR1 is SNHLY and CDR2 is FYNNEI in the germline V gene. CDR3 length equals 17 residues. V lost 1 base, J lost 1 base, and 15 bases lay in between. CDR3: CASSEEVYVVGTDTQYF. The CDR3 DNA reads TGTGCCAGCAGTGAAGAGGTCTACGTGGTTGGCACAGATACGCAGTATTTT.

This clonotype was seen a few times. The rearrangement joins TRBV20-1 to TRBJ2-7; D is ambiguous. The V end was cut by 2 bases, the J end by 3 bases, with 11 bases between. The CDR3 contains 13 residues. The germline V gene encodes CDR1 DFQATT and CDR2 SNEGSKA (reference sequence). CDR3: CSARLGRGYEQYF. Here the CDR3 DNA reads TGCAGTGCTAGATTGGGTCGTGGCTACGAGCAGTACTTC.

The chain uses TRBV7-3 and TRBJ2-1, with 10 bases lining up with TRBD1. The V and J ends lost 5 bases and 6 bases, in that order; junction bases with no gene match: 4. This CDR3 has 14 amino acids. Germline V lookup: CDR1 SGHTA, CDR2 FQGTGA. The CDR3 loop reads CASSSRTGGNEQFF. The CDR3 DNA sequence: TGTGCCAGCAGCAGCCGGACAGGGGGCAATGAGCAGTTCTTC.

This CDR3 reads CASSLYGTGALYEQYF. As DNA, the CDR3 is TGTGCCAGCAGTTTATACGGGACAGGGGCTCTCTACGAGCAGTACTTC. The genes are TRBV27 and TRBJ2-7; 10 bases fit TRBD1. The CDR3 is 16 residues long. The V segment lost 1 base and the J segment 3 bases; nucleotides outside the gene matches: 6. Germline CDR1 is MNHEY and CDR2 is SMNVEV (reference sequence).

The J gene is TRBJ1-2, the V gene TRBV20-1; D possibly corresponds to TRBD1 (5 bases). Deletions cut 3 bases from V and 7 bases from J, with 18 bases between. The V gene's germline CDR1 is DFQATT and CDR2 SNEGSKA (reference sequence). CDR3 length: 14 residues. DNA of the CDR3: TGCAGTGCTAGGGACCCAAGACAGCTACTTGGCTACACCTTC. This codes for CSARDPRQLLGYTF.

The genes are TRBV6-1 and TRBJ1-4; 9 positions match TRBD1. The V gene end was trimmed by 4 bases and the J gene end by 3 bases; junction bases not matched to a gene: 3. Looked up from germline, CDR1 is MNHNS and CDR2 is SASEGT. The CDR3 runs to 15 residues. DNA of the CDR3: TGTGCCAGCAGTGCACAGGGGGCGGCTAATGAAAAACTGTTTTTT. Protein sequence: CASSAQGAANEKLFF.

This clonotype was detected only a few times. The chain has TRBV5-1 and TRBJ1-5; D call uncertain. The CDR3 has 14 residues. Germline loops: CDR1 SGHRS, CDR2 YFSETQ. Trimming removed 5 bases at V and 6 bases at J, with 15 bases between. CDR3 nucleotide sequence: TGCGCCAGCAGTCCCAATCGGGGTGGTCAGCCCCAGCATTTT. Amino acid sequence: CASSPNRGGQPQHF.

This clonotype turned up a few times. The rearrangement joins TRBV6-1 to TRBJ2-5, with 8 nucleotides matching TRBD1. The germline V gene encodes CDR1 MNHNS and CDR2 SASEGT. There are 15 residues in the CDR3. V lost 6 bases to trimming and J lost 4 bases; unmatched junction nucleotides: 10. Written as DNA, the CDR3 is TGTGCCAGCAGGCCAGGACAGGGAGAATCAGAGACCCAGTACTTC. Residues: CASRPGQGESETQYF.

Only one count was recorded for this clonotype. The chain uses TRBV5-4 and TRBJ2-5; the D is unclear. Germline V gene data show CDR1 as SGHNT and CDR2 as YYREEE (reference sequence). V was pared by 0 bases and J by 1 base, with 10 bases between. This CDR3 has 15 amino acids. CDR3 DNA: TGTGCCAGCAGCTTGGTTCCTGCGTCCCAAGAGACCCAGTACTTC. Amino acid sequence: CASSLVPASQETQYF.

The rearrangement joins TRBV9 to TRBJ1-2, with 12 bases matching TRBD1. Germline CDR1 is SGDLS and CDR2 is YYNGEE. CDR3 length equals 16 residues. Losses at the gene ends were 4 bases for V and 4 bases for J; bases not matched to a gene: 8. The CDR3 nucleotides read TGTGCCAGCAGCCTAAGCGGGACAGGGGGCACCTATGGCTACACCTTC. This gives the protein CASSLSGTGGTYGYTF. Drawing the rest from reference TRBV9 and TRBJ1-2, the complete variable domain is DSGVTQTPKHLITATGQRVTLRCSPRSGDLSVYWYQQSLDQGLQFLIQYYNGEERAKGNILERFSAQQFPDLHSELNLSSLELGDSALYFCASSLSGTGGTYGYTFGSGTRLTVV.

This clonotype has a handful of counts. V and J are TRBV14 and TRBJ2-3, with a tentative D call TRBD1 (5 bases). CDR3 length: 15 residues. Germline V gives CDR1 SGHDN, CDR2 FVKESK. V gave up 0 bases and J gave up 2 bases, with 9 bases separating them. CDR3 sequence reads: CASSQEDTYTDTQYF. As DNA, the CDR3 is TGTGCCAGCAGCCAAGAGGACACCTACACAGATACGCAGTATTTT.

The J gene is TRBJ2-2, the V gene TRBV6-1, with D unclear. This CDR3 region has 12 residues. V dropped 4 bases and J dropped 9 bases, with 9 bases sitting between them. The germline gives CDR1 MNHNS, CDR2 SASEGT. CDR3 nucleotide sequence: TGTGCCAGCAGTGTATCGGATTGGGAGCTGTTTTTT. Residues: CASSVSDWELFF.